This TCR beta chain stems from a study of T-cell memory formation after mild COVID-19. Study conclusions and caveats: The finding that pre-infection memory included some responding clones suggested that cross-reactive memory joined.

The J segment lost 0 bases and the V segment lost 7 bases, leaving 9 bases of the junction unmatched. The germline gives CDR1 SQVTM, CDR2 ANQGSEA. The CDR3 loop spans 14 amino acids. This clonotype was observed a few times. The antigen is undetermined. TCRdb re-analysed the 5' RACE reads in MiXCR, keeping a single row per CDR3 protein. The data hold around 300,000 distinct CDR3 sequences, with about a sixth observed a single time. This clonotype was sampled from a man aged 18-30 years who had mild COVID-19 (a few samples of this study predate the infection). Cell type and time point are not known. The chain links TRBV29-1 to TRBJ2-7, with 7 nucleotides matching TRBD1. The sample taken for sequencing was PBMCs or a T cell subset sorted from them (not recorded which). The CDR3 sequence is CSAKQGSFSYEQYF. DNA for the CDR3: TGCAGCGCAAAACAGGGGTCCTTCTCCTACGAGCAGTACTTC.